The 19 T cell receptor beta chains listed next were all sequenced from one sample in a study of blood T cell repertoires in COVID-19. Repertoires were generated with immunoSEQ multiplex PCR, while TCRdb's copy carries only in-frame clones and drops some. This table has hundreds of thousands of clones, 90% appearing once. The sample comprised PBMCs or T cells enriched from blood (not recorded which). The receptors stem from a woman under 30 with acute COVID-19.

This chain uses TRBV11-2 with TRBJ2-7, with TRBD2 matching 7 bases. J gave up 2 bases and V 1 base, and 5 bases lay outside the gene matches. The length of the CDR3 is 15 residues. The germline CDR1 and CDR2 sequences are SGHAT and FQNNGV. The CDR3 DNA is TGTGCCAGCAGCTTAGGTGCGGGAGCTCCCTACGAGCAGTACTTC. Encoded protein: CASSLGAGAPYEQYF.

The chain joins TRBV7-8 to TRBJ2-7, with 13 bases fitting TRBD2. CDR3 length equals 15 residues. The V gene's germline CDR1 is SGHVS and CDR2 FQNEAQ. V was clipped by 5 bases and J by 6 bases; unmatched bases: 7. The CDR3 loop is CASSLSGLAGAEQYF. The CDR3 nucleotides are TGTGCCAGCAGCCTTAGCGGACTAGCGGGAGCCGAGCAGTACTTC.

This clone occurred once. V is TRBV5-1 and J is TRBJ2-7; 7 bases are a match to TRBD2. Germline CDR1 reads SGHRS; CDR2 reads YFSETQ. V was pared by 2 bases and J by 2 bases, with 10 bases of the junction left unmatched. CDR3 length: 16 amino acids. This CDR3 reads CASSLVGGSNTYEQYF. The CDR3 DNA is TGCGCCAGCAGCTTAGTGGGGGGGTCTAACACCTACGAGCAGTACTTC. Supplemented by reference TRBV5-1 and TRBJ2-7, the full variable domain reads KAGVTQTPRYLIKTRGQQVTLSCSPISGHRSVSWYQQTPGQGLQFLFEYFSETQRNKGNFPGRFSGRQFSNSRSEMNVSTLELGDSALYLCASSLVGGSNTYEQYFGPGTRLTVT.

The rearrangement joins TRBV4-1 to TRBJ1-2, with 7 bases aligning to TRBD1. The CDR3 runs to 17 residues. V lost 5 bases, J lost 5 bases, and 17 bases stayed unmatched. Germline assignment: CDR1 MGHRA and CDR2 YSYEKL. The CDR3 bases are TGCGCCAGCAGCACTCAAGTCGGGGACAGCTCCTTTTATGGCTACACCTTC. It specifies CASSTQVGDSSFYGYTF.

The DNA for the CDR3 is TGTGCCAGTCGCCCCTCAGGGGGAAGAAACACCATATATTTT. Protein sequence: CASRPSGGRNTIYF. J is TRBJ1-3 and V is TRBV27; 7 nucleotides line up with TRBD1. The CDR3 is 14 residues long. Unmatched junction bases numbered 10, after V lost 9 bases and J lost 5 bases. Germline CDR1 MNHEY, CDR2 SMNVEV (reference sequence).

This chain joins TRBV12-2 and TRBJ2-4; the table gives TRBD2 as D, unverified against the DNA. TRBV12-2 is a documented pseudogene. This CDR3 contains 18 residues. CDR3 residues: CASRPGTSGTFAKNIQYF. The DNA of the CDR3 is TGTGCAAGTCGCCCCGGGACTAGCGGGACTTTTGCCAAAAACATTCAGTACTTC.

The chain couples TRBV2 to TRBJ2-7; D unresolved. The CDR3 extends over 15 amino acids. Trimming pared 2 bases from V and 1 base from J, leaving 12 bases between. The germline gives CDR1 SNHLY, CDR2 FYNNEI. The DNA for the CDR3 is TGTGCCAGCAGTGAACCCCTCGGGTTTTCCTACGAGCAGTACTTC. Protein product: CASSEPLGFSYEQYF.

The V and J genes are TRBV7-9 and TRBJ1-2; no firm D call. Germline CDR1 is SEHNR and CDR2 is FQNEAQ (reference sequence). The CDR3 contains 17 residues. Trimming pared 2 bases from V and 4 bases from J, leaving 20 bases between. CDR3 bases: TGTGCCAGCAGCTTACTTGGGCGCGGGGAAAAAAGCTATGGCTACACCTTC. It translates to CASSLLGRGEKSYGYTF.

The gene calls are TRBV15 and TRBJ1-5; TRBD1 matches 9 bases. The ends lost 3 bases at V and 6 bases at J; junction bases unmatched: 9. The CDR3 length is 16 residues. CDR1 is LNHNV and CDR2 is YYDKDF in the germline V gene (reference sequence). The CDR3 here is CATSSWGQGGGQPQHF. CDR3 sequence (DNA): TGTGCCACCAGCAGTTGGGGACAGGGTGGTGGTCAGCCCCAGCATTTT.

In its sample, this clone was seen a few times. V is TRBV9 and J is TRBJ2-2; D might be TRBD2 (5 bases). V was shortened by 0 bases and J by 5 bases, with 11 bases between the two germline ends. Germline CDR1 reads SGDLS; CDR2 reads YYNGEE. CDR3 length: 15 amino acids. The CDR3 region is CASSVVPEGTGELFF. As DNA, the CDR3 is TGTGCCAGCAGCGTAGTCCCTGAGGGTACCGGGGAGCTGTTTTTT.

The table lists this clone with a count of one. The rearrangement joins TRBV11-2 to TRBJ1-5; D unresolved. Germline assignment: CDR1 SGHAT and CDR2 FQNNGV. The V end lost 2 bases, the J end lost 0 bases, and 8 bases lay between the germline ends. This CDR3 has 15 residues. The CDR3 coding sequence is TGTGCCAGCAGCTTAACCGGTGATAGCAATCAGCCCCAGCATTTT. Protein sequence: CASSLTGDSNQPQHF.

V gene TRBV4-1 combines with J gene TRBJ2-7; 9 bases map to TRBD2. The germline V gene encodes CDR1 MGHRA and CDR2 YSYEKL. The CDR3 runs to 16 residues. Trimming removed 3 bases from V and 2 bases from J; junction bases left unmatched: 8. CDR3 in amino acids: CASSHIPGLAPYEQYF. The DNA of the CDR3 is TGCGCCAGCAGCCATATCCCGGGACTAGCTCCCTACGAGCAGTACTTC.

The gene calls are TRBV7-2 and TRBJ2-1; a weak D match, TRBD2 (5 bases). Looked up from germline, CDR1 is SGHTA and CDR2 is FQGNSA. The ends were cut back, 1 base at V and 2 bases at J, with 15 bases in the middle. This CDR3 comprises 17 residues. CDR3: CASSLVYVPRAYNEQFF. In nucleotides, the CDR3 is TGTGCCAGCAGCTTAGTCTACGTCCCGCGGGCCTACAATGAGCAGTTCTTC.

V gene TRBV6-5 combines with J gene TRBJ1-4; 12 bases are shared with TRBD1. The CDR3 has 16 amino acids. Trimming at V came to 2 bases and at J to 10 bases, leaving 8 bases not matched to a gene. Germline V gene sequence: CDR1 MNHEY, CDR2 SVGAGI. This chain's CDR3 is CASSYATGTGGGKLFF. The CDR3 DNA reads as TGTGCCAGCAGTTACGCTACCGGGACAGGGGGCGGAAAACTGTTTTTT.

V is TRBV4-3 and J is TRBJ1-6; 7 nucleotides align to TRBD1. The CDR3 is 15 residues long. V dropped 4 bases and J dropped 7; count of bases not matched to a gene: 7. The V gene's germline CDR1 is LGHNA and CDR2 YSLEER. CDR3 nucleotide sequence: TGCGCCAGCAGCCGGACGGGACAGTACAATTCACCCCTCCACTTT. Protein: CASSRTGQYNSPLHF.

This chain uses TRBV5-1 with TRBJ2-5; 9 nucleotides match TRBD2. The CDR3 runs 17 residues. Germline lookup yields CDR1 SGHRS and CDR2 YFSETQ. Losses at the gene ends were 7 bases for V and 5 bases for J; bases not matched to a gene: 18. The CDR3 nucleotides read TGCGCCAGCTCCCGAATAAATTACGGCGGGAGGGCCGAGACCCAGTACTTC. Translating gives CASSRINYGGRAETQYF.

This sequence joins TRBV5-1 and TRBJ2-7, with 7 bases lining up with TRBD1. J gave up 2 bases and V 5 bases, and 4 bases lay outside the gene matches. CDR1 is SGHRS, CDR2 YFSETQ, per germline. The CDR3 totals 13 residues. CDR3 sequence (DNA): TGCGCCAGCAGGGAGACAGGGACCTACGAGCAGTACTTC. Amino acid sequence: CASRETGTYEQYF.

The chain uses TRBV29-1 and TRBJ2-2; no clear D. V lost 1 base, J lost 8 bases, and 11 bases lay in between. The CDR3 contains 13 residues. CDR1 is SQVTM, CDR2 ANQGSEA, per germline. CDR3 loop: CSVEVAQRGELFF. For the CDR3, the DNA is TGCAGCGTTGAAGTCGCCCAACGGGGGGAGCTGTTTTTT.

V gene TRBV19 combines with J gene TRBJ2-1; D is undetermined. Trimming shortened V by 3 bases and J by 7 bases, and 13 bases separated the two germline ends. The germline gives CDR1 LNHDA, CDR2 SQIVND (reference sequence). The CDR3 runs 14 residues. This chain's CDR3 is CASSILVAANEQFF. CDR3 DNA: TGTGCCAGTAGTATCCTGGTGGCGGCTAATGAGCAGTTCTTC. Based on the CDR3 plus reference TRBV19 and TRBJ2-1, the full variable domain is DGGITQSPKYLFRKEGQNVTLSCEQNLNHDAMYWYRQDPGQGLRLIYYSQIVNDFQKGDIAEGYSVSREKKESFPLTVTSAQKNPTAFYLCASSILVAANEQFFGPGTRLTVL.